The TCR beta chain described here comes from a study of T cell responses to AZD1222 COVID-19 vaccine. Sequencing was performed with immunoSEQ multiplex PCR; in TCRdb, only in-frame clones are kept and a portion is missing. The sample lists 150,000 to 200,000 clones; 90% were seen once. The CDR3 has 14 amino acids. Germline loops: CDR1 MDHEN, CDR2 SYDVKM. V was trimmed by 6 bases and J by 3 bases, leaving 14 bases between them. The V and J genes are TRBV28 and TRBJ1-2; D call uncertain. Sample: peripheral blood, taken 28 days after the second AZD1222 dose. The source of this sequence is an adult who received the AZD1222 COVID-19 vaccine. The CDR3 coding sequence is TGTGCCAGCAGCCGACACCCCACGGACTATGGCTACACCTTC. It specifies CASSRHPTDYGYTF.